This T cell receptor beta chain was sequenced for a study of vaccination and CD4 T cells after COVID-19. As concerns this clonotype: No antigen is known for it.

Sequenced with the Oncomine TCR Beta short-read assay was DNA taken from cultured CD4+ T cells. Researchers extracted genomic DNA from CD4+ T cells that had been cultured. TCRdb re-called the PCR reads through MiXCR, storing one row per CDR3 protein. The table shows more than 11,000 distinct CDR3 sequences, with 52% occurring only once. CDR1 and CDR2 (germline): SGHKS, YYEKEE (reference sequence). The CDR3 has 14 amino acids. Trimming at V came to 5 bases and at J to 3 bases, leaving 7 bases not matched to a gene. The treatment denotes: roughly nine-day PBMC culture with coronavirus spike peptide pools or control peptides (ViraFEST assay).

The origin of this receptor is a human donor who had recovered from COVID-19. The source material was CD4+ T cells from blood, cultured in vitro. The chain joins TRBV5-5 to TRBJ2-7, with 8 bases aligning to TRBD2. This chain's CDR3 is CASSSWTSSYEQYF. In nucleotides, the CDR3 is TGTGCCAGCAGTTCTTGGACTAGCAGCTACGAGCAGTACTTC.